The rows below give T cell receptor beta chains drawn from one sample of a study of OX40 agonist ivuxolimab in advanced cancers. TCRdb's table, derived via immunoSEQ multiplex PCR, lists solely in-frame clones and lacks some. The data show 71,000 or so clones, with about 89% seen just once and around 0.8% held by the top ten. The sequences come from CD4+ or CD8+ T cells sorted from blood, collected in a trial of the OX40 agonist ivuxolimab. These receptors originate from an adult with an advanced solid tumor such as melanoma, head and neck, liver or kidney cancer. Each CDR3 is given with its conserved first and last residue. D genes are given only for firm matches. Not all rows give a size; the values are once, few, many and, for expanded clones, a class.

j_gene: TRBJ1-1; v_gene: TRBV19; d_gene: .; abundance: .; CDR3nt: TGTGCCAGTAGTATTGAACTAGGACAAGCTTTCTTT; CDR3aa: CASSIELGQAFF
j_gene: TRBJ1-1; v_gene: TRBV4-2; d_gene: .; abundance: .; CDR3nt: TGTGCCAGCAGCCAAGCCAAAGGGAGGGCCAGGAACACTGAGGCTTTCTTT; CDR3aa: CASSQAKGRARNTEAFF
j_gene: TRBJ2-7; v_gene: TRBV30; d_gene: .; abundance: .; CDR3nt: TGTGCCTGGAGTGTACCGAATCGGGGGACCTACGAGCAGTACTTC; CDR3aa: CAWSVPNRGTYEQYF
j_gene: TRBJ1-2; v_gene: TRBV18; d_gene: .; abundance: .; CDR3nt: TGTGCCAGCTCCCGGGACTTGAACTATGGCTACACCTTC; CDR3aa: CASSRDLNYGYTF
j_gene: TRBJ1-1; v_gene: TRBV9; d_gene: .; abundance: once; CDR3nt: TGTGCCAGCAGCGGATTTTGGGGGGAGACTGAAGCTTTCTTT; CDR3aa: CASSGFWGETEAFF
j_gene: TRBJ2-3; v_gene: TRBV28; d_gene: .; abundance: .; CDR3nt: TGTGCCAGCAGACCCAGGGAGGATACGCAGTATTTT; CDR3aa: CASRPREDTQYF
j_gene: TRBJ2-7; v_gene: TRBV6-1; d_gene: .; abundance: .; CDR3nt: TGTGCCAGCAGTGAAGTGGGCAGCTCCTACGAGCAGTACTTC; CDR3aa: CASSEVGSSYEQYF
j_gene: TRBJ2-7; v_gene: TRBV7-2; d_gene: .; abundance: .; CDR3nt: TGTGCCAGCAGCATGGGTCCGCAAACGGGGCAGTACTTC; CDR3aa: CASSMGPQTGQYF
j_gene: TRBJ2-5; v_gene: TRBV4-1; d_gene: TRBD1; abundance: once; CDR3nt: TGCGCCAGCAGCCAACGACAGGGTCGGGAGACCCAGTACTTC; CDR3aa: CASSQRQGRETQYF
j_gene: TRBJ2-5; v_gene: TRBV2; d_gene: TRBD2; abundance: .; CDR3nt: TGTGCCAGCAGTGACACCCGACTAGCGGGAGGGCGGGCAGAGACCCAGTACTTC; CDR3aa: CASSDTRLAGGRAETQYF
j_gene: TRBJ2-7; v_gene: TRBV2; d_gene: TRBD2; abundance: .; CDR3nt: TGTGCCAGCAGCAGCGGGACCTATCAGGACGAGCAGTACTTC; CDR3aa: CASSSGTYQDEQYF
j_gene: TRBJ2-3; v_gene: TRBV30; d_gene: .; abundance: once; CDR3nt: TGTGCCTGGAGACAGGTCGCCGGCACAGATACGCAGTATTTT; CDR3aa: CAWRQVAGTDTQYF
j_gene: TRBJ2-1; v_gene: TRBV6-5; d_gene: .; abundance: .; CDR3nt: TGTGCCAGCAGTCGGACTCGTCTCAACAATGAGCAGTTCTTC; CDR3aa: CASSRTRLNNEQFF
j_gene: TRBJ2-1; v_gene: TRBV5-1; d_gene: .; abundance: .; CDR3nt: TGCGCCAGCAGCTTGAACCAGGGGTCCTACAATGAGCAGTTCTTC; CDR3aa: CASSLNQGSYNEQFF
j_gene: TRBJ1-1; v_gene: TRBV6-1; d_gene: .; abundance: .; CDR3nt: TGTGCCAGCAGCTCAAGAGGTGAAGCTTTCTTT; CDR3aa: CASSSRGEAFF
j_gene: TRBJ1-2; v_gene: TRBV6-1; d_gene: .; abundance: .; CDR3nt: TGTGCCAGCAGACCGACAGGTGGGTTGGACTATGGCTACACCTTC; CDR3aa: CASRPTGGLDYGYTF
j_gene: TRBJ2-1; v_gene: TRBV4-2; d_gene: TRBD2; abundance: .; CDR3nt: TGTGCCAGCAGCCCAGGGACTAGCGGGAGTCCTTTCTTC; CDR3aa: CASSPGTSGSPFF
j_gene: TRBJ2-7; v_gene: TRBV5-4; d_gene: .; abundance: .; CDR3nt: TGTGCCAGCAGCCTGACAGGGACTTCCTACGAGCAGTACTTC; CDR3aa: CASSLTGTSYEQYF
j_gene: TRBJ2-1; v_gene: TRBV7-9; d_gene: .; abundance: .; CDR3nt: TGTGCCAGCAGCTTCAGCGTCGTAGGCTACAATGAGCAGTTCTTC; CDR3aa: CASSFSVVGYNEQFF
j_gene: TRBJ2-1; v_gene: TRBV30; d_gene: .; abundance: .; CDR3nt: TGTGCCTGGAGTTCAACTTTTGATACGCAGTTCTTC; CDR3aa: CAWSSTFDTQFF
j_gene: TRBJ2-7; v_gene: TRBV6-1; d_gene: .; abundance: .; CDR3nt: TGTGCCAGTCTAGGGCAGGCAACCTACGAGCAGTACTTC; CDR3aa: CASLGQATYEQYF
j_gene: TRBJ1-5; v_gene: TRBV30; d_gene: .; abundance: few; CDR3nt: TGTGCCTGGAGTTCGACAGGTAGGAGTCAGCCCCAGCATTTT; CDR3aa: CAWSSTGRSQPQHF
j_gene: TRBJ2-7; v_gene: TRBV9; d_gene: .; abundance: .; CDR3nt: TGTGCCAGCAGCGTTTCTCAGGATTCCTACGAGCAGTACTTC; CDR3aa: CASSVSQDSYEQYF
j_gene: TRBJ1-2; v_gene: TRBV19; d_gene: .; abundance: once; CDR3nt: TGTGCCAGTAGTCGGTCCGGGACGAGAGGCTACACCTTC; CDR3aa: CASSRSGTRGYTF
j_gene: TRBJ2-3; v_gene: TRBV30; d_gene: .; abundance: .; CDR3nt: TGTGCCTGGAGCCTTGGGGGCACAGATACGCAGTATTTT; CDR3aa: CAWSLGGTDTQYF
j_gene: TRBJ2-1; v_gene: TRBV5-1; d_gene: TRBD2; abundance: .; CDR3nt: TGCGCCAGCAGCTTGTCCCTAGCGGGCTCCTACAATGAGCAGTTCTTC; CDR3aa: CASSLSLAGSYNEQFF
j_gene: TRBJ1-2; v_gene: TRBV27; d_gene: .; abundance: .; CDR3nt: TGTGCCAGCAGTTTTAGGGGTATTCATGGCTACACCTTC; CDR3aa: CASSFRGIHGYTF
j_gene: TRBJ1-1; v_gene: TRBV4-1; d_gene: .; abundance: .; CDR3nt: TGCGCCAGCAGCTTAAGTGAAGGATTCGCGTCTGAAGCTTTCTTT; CDR3aa: CASSLSEGFASEAFF
j_gene: TRBJ2-7; v_gene: TRBV5-4; d_gene: TRBD1; abundance: .; CDR3nt: TGTGCCAGCAGCCCGCCGGGACAGGGCTACGAGCAGTACTTC; CDR3aa: CASSPPGQGYEQYF
j_gene: TRBJ1-2; v_gene: TRBV5-1; d_gene: TRBD1; abundance: few; CDR3nt: TGCGCCAGCAGCTCGGACAGGGGGATTCGCTACACCTTC; CDR3aa: CASSSDRGIRYTF
j_gene: TRBJ2-1; v_gene: TRBV7-6; d_gene: .; abundance: .; CDR3nt: TGTGCCAGCAGCTTATTCTCAGGGTCCCATGAGCAGTTCTTC; CDR3aa: CASSLFSGSHEQFF
j_gene: TRBJ2-7; v_gene: TRBV6-5; d_gene: .; abundance: few; CDR3nt: TGTGCCAGCGGAGGGGATCCCACCTACGAGCAGTACTTC; CDR3aa: CASGGDPTYEQYF
j_gene: TRBJ1-5; v_gene: TRBV7-8; d_gene: .; abundance: .; CDR3nt: TGTGCCAGCAGCCGAGAGACAGGACCCAATCAGCCCCAGCATTTT; CDR3aa: CASSRETGPNQPQHF
j_gene: TRBJ1-4; v_gene: TRBV19; d_gene: TRBD1; abundance: .; CDR3nt: TGTGCCAGTACAGACAGGGGACGTAATGAAAAACTGTTTTTT; CDR3aa: CASTDRGRNEKLFF
j_gene: TRBJ2-5; v_gene: TRBV20-1; d_gene: .; abundance: .; CDR3nt: TGCAGTGCTTCTAACCGGGAGACCCAGTACTTC; CDR3aa: CSASNRETQYF
j_gene: TRBJ1-4; v_gene: TRBV5-1; d_gene: .; abundance: once; CDR3nt: TGCGCCAGCAGCTTTTCTGGGGAAAAACTGTTTTTT; CDR3aa: CASSFSGEKLFF
j_gene: TRBJ2-1; v_gene: TRBV11-3; d_gene: .; abundance: .; CDR3nt: TGTGCCAGCAGCCAGGGGGGGACTAAGATTTACAATGGGCAGTTCTTC; CDR3aa: CASSQGGTKIYNGQFF
j_gene: TRBJ1-1; v_gene: TRBV5-6; d_gene: TRBD1; abundance: .; CDR3nt: TGTGCCAGCAGCCCCATTGGACAGGGGGCCAGCAGTGACACTGAAGCTTTCTTT; CDR3aa: CASSPIGQGASSDTEAFF
j_gene: TRBJ1-6; v_gene: TRBV6-5; d_gene: .; abundance: few; CDR3nt: TGTGCCAGCACGGGACCGTCGACTAATTCACCCCTCCACTTT; CDR3aa: CASTGPSTNSPLHF
j_gene: TRBJ1-1; v_gene: TRBV6-5; d_gene: .; abundance: .; CDR3nt: TGTGCCAGCAGCTCACGGAACACTGAAGCTTTCTTT; CDR3aa: CASSSRNTEAFF
j_gene: TRBJ1-1; v_gene: TRBV7-9; d_gene: .; abundance: once; CDR3nt: TGTGCCAGCACCCGGGGCCAGGGGATCCGGGAAGAAGCTTTCTTT; CDR3aa: CASTRGQGIREEAFF
j_gene: TRBJ2-2; v_gene: TRBV6-4; d_gene: .; abundance: .; CDR3nt: TGTGCCAGCAAACGGGACGGGAACACCGGGGAGCTGTTTTTT; CDR3aa: CASKRDGNTGELFF
j_gene: TRBJ2-7; v_gene: TRBV7-2; d_gene: TRBD2; abundance: once; CDR3nt: TGTGCCAGCAGCCCAAGCGGGGGCCAATACGAGCAGTACTTC; CDR3aa: CASSPSGGQYEQYF
j_gene: TRBJ2-7; v_gene: TRBV11-2; d_gene: TRBD1; abundance: .; CDR3nt: TGTGCCAGCAGCTTAAATCGGGACAGGGCGTACGAGCAGTACTTC; CDR3aa: CASSLNRDRAYEQYF
j_gene: TRBJ1-5; v_gene: TRBV28; d_gene: .; abundance: .; CDR3nt: TGTGCCAGCAGACAAAATCAGCCCCAGCATTTT; CDR3aa: CASRQNQPQHF
j_gene: TRBJ1-3; v_gene: TRBV6-5; d_gene: .; abundance: .; CDR3nt: TGTGCCAGCAGTGCGGACACTAGCTCTGGAAACACCATATATTTT; CDR3aa: CASSADTSSGNTIYF
j_gene: TRBJ1-2; v_gene: TRBV27; d_gene: TRBD1; abundance: once; CDR3nt: TGTGCCAGCAGGTTACAGGGGGTGGACTATGGCTACACCTTC; CDR3aa: CASRLQGVDYGYTF
j_gene: TRBJ1-2; v_gene: TRBV19; d_gene: TRBD1; abundance: .; CDR3nt: TGTGCCAGTACCTGGACAGGGGCCAGGGGTGGCTACACCTTC; CDR3aa: CASTWTGARGGYTF
j_gene: TRBJ1-1; v_gene: TRBV15; d_gene: .; abundance: .; CDR3nt: TGTGCCACCAGCAGAGATCGGGGAGGGTTGGAAGCTTTCTTT; CDR3aa: CATSRDRGGLEAFF
j_gene: TRBJ2-1; v_gene: TRBV4-2; d_gene: .; abundance: .; CDR3nt: TGTGCCAGCAACGTTGGACACGATACCTACAATGAGCAGTTCTTC; CDR3aa: CASNVGHDTYNEQFF
j_gene: TRBJ1-2; v_gene: TRBV6-1; d_gene: .; abundance: .; CDR3nt: TGTGCCAGCAGAGCCTCGGGAGGAGGCTATGGCTACACCTTC; CDR3aa: CASRASGGGYGYTF
j_gene: TRBJ2-2; v_gene: TRBV5-1; d_gene: TRBD1; abundance: .; CDR3nt: TGCGCCAGCAGCTTGGGACAGGGGGCAAACACCGGGGAGCTGTTTTTT; CDR3aa: CASSLGQGANTGELFF
j_gene: TRBJ2-3; v_gene: TRBV4-1; d_gene: .; abundance: .; CDR3nt: TGCGCCAGCAGCCAGACTGCAACAGATACGCAGTATTTT; CDR3aa: CASSQTATDTQYF
j_gene: TRBJ2-5; v_gene: TRBV6-1; d_gene: .; abundance: .; CDR3nt: TGTGCCAGCAGTGTAGAGGTAAAAGAGACCCAGTACTTC; CDR3aa: CASSVEVKETQYF
j_gene: TRBJ2-7; v_gene: TRBV10-2; d_gene: .; abundance: .; CDR3nt: TGCGCCAGCATGGGGTTGGGCGGGTCCGAGCAGTACTTC; CDR3aa: CASMGLGGSEQYF